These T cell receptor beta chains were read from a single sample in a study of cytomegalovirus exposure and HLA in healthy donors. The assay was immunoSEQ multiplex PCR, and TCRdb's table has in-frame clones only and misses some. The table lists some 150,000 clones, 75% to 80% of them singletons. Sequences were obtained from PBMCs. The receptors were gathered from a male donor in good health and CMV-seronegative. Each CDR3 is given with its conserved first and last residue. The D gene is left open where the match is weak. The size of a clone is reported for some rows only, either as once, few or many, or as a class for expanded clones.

CASSFTSGSSYEQYF TGTGCCAGCAGCTTCACTAGCGGGAGTTCCTACGAGCAGTACTTC TRBD2 TRBJ2-7 TRBV11-2 NA
CASSLGLAEYNEQFF TGTGCCAGCAGTTTAGGACTAGCGGAGTACAATGAGCAGTTCTTC TRBD2 TRBJ2-1 TRBV7-9 few
CASSIPLAGGSNEQFF TGTGCCAGTAGTATCCCCTTAGCGGGAGGAAGCAATGAGCAGTTCTTC TRBD2 TRBJ2-1 TRBV19 NA
CASKSRETTYEQYF TGTGCCAGTAAATCGCGGGAGACCACCTACGAGCAGTACTTC TRBD2 TRBJ2-7 TRBV19 NA
CASSLMDINQPQHF TGTGCCAGCAGCTTGATGGACATCAATCAGCCCCAGCATTTT NA TRBJ1-5 TRBV5-5 NA
CASSFVFGEGNTEAFF TGTGCCAGCAGCTTCGTATTCGGGGAGGGGAACACTGAAGCTTTCTTT NA TRBJ1-1 TRBV11-2 NA
CASSDGQGGEKLFF TGTGCCAGCAGTGACGGGCAGGGGGGTGAAAAACTGTTTTTT TRBD1 TRBJ1-4 TRBV2 few
CASTGTDLREQYF TGTGCCAGTACCGGGACAGACTTACGCGAGCAGTACTTC TRBD1 TRBJ2-7 TRBV28 NA
CASSLYGGTSANEQFF TGTGCCAGCAGCTTGTACGGCGGGACTAGCGCCAATGAGCAGTTCTTC TRBD2 TRBJ2-1 TRBV7-3 NA
CASSSRLAGEQYF TGTGCCAGCAGCTCGAGACTAGCCGGCGAGCAGTACTTC TRBD2 TRBJ2-7 TRBV7-9 few
CASSPPGERSDTQYF TGTGCCAGCAGCCCCCCAGGGGAGAGGTCAGATACGCAGTATTTT NA TRBJ2-3 TRBV13 NA
CASSPGGYEQYF TGTGCCAGCAGTCCCGGTGGCTACGAGCAGTACTTC NA TRBJ2-7 TRBV6-6 NA
CAWTGGGRAEAFF TGTGCCTGGACGGGGGGCGGGAGAGCTGAAGCTTTCTTT NA TRBJ1-1 TRBV30 NA
CASGGHTDTQYF TGTGCCAGCGGGGGCCACACAGATACGCAGTATTTT NA TRBJ2-3 TRBV5-4 NA
CASSESPEQYF TGTGCCAGCAGTGAGTCCCCAGAGCAGTACTTC NA TRBJ2-7 TRBV2 NA
CAWSDTGTGVAGNTIYF TGTGCCTGGAGTGATACCGGGACAGGGGTGGCTGGAAACACCATATATTTT TRBD1 TRBJ1-3 TRBV30 NA
CASSPRSARDNSPLHF TGTGCCAGCAGCCCCAGGTCGGCCAGAGATAATTCACCCCTCCACTTT NA TRBJ1-6 TRBV9 NA
CASMNTEAFF TGTGCCTCTATGAACACTGAAGCTTTCTTT NA TRBJ1-1 TRBV30 NA
CASSLIPGTGGRETQYF TGTGCCAGCAGCCTGATTCCCGGGACAGGGGGGAGAGAGACCCAGTACTTC TRBD1 TRBJ2-5 TRBV7-2 NA
CASSSPPSRQGRGDTEAFF TGTGCCAGCAGCTCGCCCCCATCAAGACAGGGCCGGGGAGACACTGAAGCTTTCTTT TRBD1 TRBJ1-1 TRBV7-6 NA
CASSIRDKTDTQYF TGTGCCAGTAGTATCCGGGACAAGACAGATACGCAGTATTTT NA TRBJ2-3 TRBV19 NA
CASSGGSQETQYF TGCGCCAGCAGCGGCGGGTCGCAAGAGACCCAGTACTTC NA TRBJ2-5 TRBV5-1 NA
CASSIRLAGGWNEQFF TGTGCCAGCAGCATAAGACTAGCGGGAGGTTGGAATGAGCAGTTCTTC TRBD2 TRBJ2-1 TRBV7-9 NA
CASSTGQGVPYEQYF TGTGCCAGTAGTACGGGACAGGGGGTACCGTACGAGCAGTACTTC TRBD1 TRBJ2-7 TRBV19 NA
CSVDRVGVTEAFF TGCAGCGTGGACAGGGTCGGGGTCACTGAAGCTTTCTTT TRBD1 TRBJ1-1 TRBV29-1 NA
CASSSGQGPSQETQYF TGCGCCAGCAGTTCGGGACAGGGACCCAGCCAAGAGACCCAGTACTTC TRBD1 TRBJ2-5 TRBV5-1 NA
CASSQLGLGRGEQFF TGTGCCAGCAGCCAACTGGGACTAGGGAGGGGTGAGCAGTTCTTC TRBD2 TRBJ2-1 TRBV4-2 NA
CASRGQGYNSPLHF TGTGCCAGCAGGGGGCAGGGATATAATTCACCCCTCCACTTT NA TRBJ1-6 TRBV25-1 NA
CASSPQGGGPSYEQYF TGTGCCAGCTCACCACAAGGGGGGGGACCCTCCTACGAGCAGTACTTC NA TRBJ2-7 TRBV18 NA
CASRRGGGRGLYNEQFF TGTGCCAGTAGGAGGGGTGGCGGGAGAGGCCTCTACAATGAGCAGTTCTTC TRBD2 TRBJ2-1 TRBV19 NA
CASSLVAVTDTQYF TGCGCCAGCAGCTTGGTAGCGGTCACAGATACGCAGTATTTT NA TRBJ2-3 TRBV5-1 NA
CSARERDRGFF TGCAGTGCTAGAGAGCGGGACCGAGGGTTTTTT NA TRBJ1-4 TRBV20-1 NA
CASSRNLGTANTGELFF TGTGCCAGCAGCCGAAATTTGGGGACAGCGAACACCGGGGAGCTGTTTTTT TRBD1 TRBJ2-2 TRBV11-2 NA
CASSPRGYGTEAFF TGTGCCAGCAGCCCCAGGGGTTATGGCACTGAAGCTTTCTTT NA TRBJ1-1 TRBV7-3 once
CASSLGIYGELFF TGTGCCAGCAGCCTCGGGATCTATGGGGAGCTGTTTTTT NA TRBJ2-2 TRBV7-2 few
CASSLDPAWTEAFF TGTGCCAGCAGCTTGGACCCTGCGTGGACTGAAGCTTTCTTT NA TRBJ1-1 TRBV5-6 NA
CASSQGTALTDTQYF TGTGCCAGCAGCCAGGGGACGGCACTCACAGATACGCAGTATTTT NA TRBJ2-3 TRBV5-4 once
CASSQRGGTGELFF TGTGCCAGCAGTCAAAGGGGAGGCACCGGGGAGCTGTTTTTT NA TRBJ2-2 TRBV27 NA
CAIRKDGSSYEQYF TGTGCCATCAGGAAGGACGGGAGCTCCTACGAGCAGTACTTC NA TRBJ2-7 TRBV10-3 NA
CAIKGSYSTDTQYF TGTGCCATCAAAGGGAGTTATAGCACAGATACGCAGTATTTT NA TRBJ2-3 TRBV10-3 NA
CASSPGMTGQETQYF TGTGCCAGCAGCCCTGGGATGACAGGCCAAGAGACCCAGTACTTC NA TRBJ2-5 TRBV7-2 NA
CASSPPSIGHVYEQFF TGTGCCAGCTCACCACCATCAATTGGACACGTCTATGAGCAGTTCTTC NA TRBJ2-1 TRBV18 NA
CASSLAGTSGEQYF TGTGCCAGCAGCTTGGCCGGGACTAGCGGGGAGCAGTACTTC TRBD2 TRBJ2-7 TRBV7-6 few
CASSPDLQMGPETQYF TGTGCCAGCAGCCCTGATCTCCAAATGGGGCCAGAGACCCAGTACTTC NA TRBJ2-5 TRBV14 NA
CASSLEGGSYNEQFF TGTGCCAGTAGTCTAGAGGGGGGATCCTACAATGAGCAGTTCTTC NA TRBJ2-1 TRBV19 NA
CASSLRLAATDTQYF TGTGCCAGCAGCTTGAGGCTAGCGGCCACAGATACGCAGTATTTT TRBD2 TRBJ2-3 TRBV5-4 once
CASSFLSGGELFF TGTGCCAGCAGCTTCCTAAGTGGCGGGGAGCTGTTTTTT NA TRBJ2-2 TRBV7-9 NA
CASSGTGENQPQHF TGTGCCAGCAGTGGGACAGGGGAGAATCAGCCCCAGCATTTT TRBD1 TRBJ1-5 TRBV2 NA
CSVGGRGAYEQYF TGCAGCGTTGGGGGACGGGGGGCGTACGAGCAGTACTTC NA TRBJ2-7 TRBV29-1 NA
CASSISATSGTHTDTQYF TGTGCCAGTAGTATATCCGCCACTAGCGGAACTCACACAGATACGCAGTATTTT TRBD2 TRBJ2-3 TRBV19 NA
CASSEKGAGGYTF TGTGCCAGCAGTGAAAAAGGGGCCGGGGGCTACACCTTC NA TRBJ1-2 TRBV2 once
CASSERPGGMAYEQYF TGTGCCAGCAGTGAACGCCCAGGGGGTATGGCCTACGAGCAGTACTTC TRBD1 TRBJ2-7 TRBV2 NA